This T cell receptor beta chain originates from a study of OX40 agonist ivuxolimab in advanced cancers. Looked up from germline, CDR1 is SGHDT and CDR2 is YYEEEE. The V and J ends lost 0 bases and 1 base, in that order; junction bases with no gene match: 5. This CDR3 spans 16 amino acids. Measured with immunoSEQ multiplex PCR; TCRdb has only the in-frame clones, and not every one. There are roughly 40,000 clones in the sample; 75% to 90% occur only once, and over 2.5% lies in the top ten. With respect to this clone: Its antigen is unknown.

Study-wide points: By week 6 at 0.1 to 3.0 mg/kg, blood CD4+ and CD8+ T cells had expanded clonally. The antigens recognized by the expanded peripheral T cells, that is their antigen specificity, were not determined. In the 0.1-3.0 mg/kg groups, partial responders showed among the lowest expansion.

Baseline was the first blood sampling point, followed by cycle 4 day 1 and cycle 7 day 1. This rearrangement joins TRBV5-6 to TRBJ1-1, with TRBD1 matching 8 bases. Here the sequenced sample was CD4+ or CD8+ T cells sorted from blood, taken in a trial of the OX40 agonist ivuxolimab. This receptor was obtained from an adult with an advanced solid tumor such as melanoma, head and neck, liver or kidney cancer. DNA of the CDR3: TGTGCCAGCAGCTTGGGTGCAGGGACAGGGAACACTGAAGCTTTCTTT. Residues: CASSLGAGTGNTEAFF.